The 17 T cell receptor beta chains in this list originate from one sample, sequenced in a study of blood T cell repertoires in COVID-19. Assay used: immunoSEQ multiplex PCR; TCRdb lists only in-frame clones, some missing. The data show 31,000 or so clones, 75% to 90% seen once. The sequencing sample was made of peripheral blood. The source is a human donor in a cohort sampled during active COVID-19.

The chain combines TRBV2 with TRBJ2-1; D may be TRBD1 (6 bases). The CDR3 sequence is 14 residues long. Trimming took 0 bases from V and 12 from J, leaving 15 bases between them. Germline CDR1 SNHLY, CDR2 FYNNEI. The CDR3 here is CASSEARPVTGQFF. CDR3 bases: TGTGCCAGCAGTGAAGCGAGACCAGTGACAGGGCAGTTCTTC.

The CDR3 spells CASSPSGGEYEKLFF. The CDR3 DNA sequence: TGTGCCAGTAGTCCCTCAGGGGGCGAGTATGAAAAACTGTTTTTT. The chain carries TRBV19 and TRBJ1-4; 8 bases line up with TRBD1. Trimming cost V 5 bases and J 6 bases; bases outside gene matches: 8. Germline CDR1 is LNHDA and CDR2 is SQIVND (reference sequence). This CDR3 has 15 amino acids.

This clone is a singleton in its sample. V gene TRBV19 combines with J gene TRBJ1-1; TRBD1 agrees at 7 bases. This CDR3 has 15 residues. Germline assignment: CDR1 LNHDA and CDR2 SQIVND (reference sequence). V lost 5 bases and J lost 3; bases outside the gene matches: 9. CDR3: CASSPDRVSDTEAFF. CDR3 bases: TGTGCCAGTAGTCCCGACAGGGTTTCGGACACTGAAGCTTTCTTT.

This clone was seen a handful of times. The chain uses TRBV11-2 and TRBJ1-2; perhaps TRBD1 as D (5 bases). Germline assignment: CDR1 SGHAT and CDR2 FQNNGV. The CDR3 extends over 17 amino acids. Trimming stripped 4 bases from V and 5 bases from J, with 23 bases between. The DNA of the CDR3 is TGTGCCAGCAGCTCACCCTCCTCGGTGACAGAGCCTTATGGCTACACCTTC. It specifies CASSSPSSVTEPYGYTF.

The rearrangement uses TRBV11-2 and TRBJ2-7; D is perhaps TRBD1 (7 bases). The CDR3 length is 13 residues. Germline V CDR1 and CDR2: SGHAT, FQNNGV. Trimming took 1 base from V and 6 from J, leaving 10 bases between them. The CDR3 bases are TGTGCCAGCAGCTTAGCCAGGGGGGCCGAGCAGTACTTC. Its translation: CASSLARGAEQYF.

The V gene is TRBV7-8, the J gene TRBJ2-5; 7 bases line up with TRBD1. V lost 5 bases, J lost 4 bases, and 7 bases stayed unmatched. The CDR3 runs to 14 residues. Germline V gene sequence: CDR1 SGHVS, CDR2 FQNEAQ. CDR3 loop: CASSPRDSGETQYF. CDR3 sequence (DNA): TGTGCCAGCAGCCCCCGGGACAGCGGAGAGACCCAGTACTTC.

The chain's CDR3 is CASSRQNEKLFF. CDR3 DNA sequence: TGTGCCAGCAGTCGACAGAATGAAAAACTGTTTTTT. This chain joins TRBV28 and TRBJ1-4; possible D gene TRBD1, 5 bases. The CDR3 consists of 12 residues. The V end was cut by 5 bases, the J end by 5 bases, with 6 bases between. Germline loops: CDR1 MDHEN, CDR2 SYDVKM.

The chain uses TRBV13 and TRBJ1-1; D remains unclear. V lost 6 bases, J lost 2 bases, and 13 bases lay in between. The germline V gene encodes CDR1 PRHDT and CDR2 FYEKMQ (reference sequence). CDR3 length: 14 residues. This chain's CDR3 is CASRPVGSNTEAFF. CDR3 coding DNA: TGTGCCAGCAGACCAGTGGGGAGTAACACTGAAGCTTTCTTT.

The chain recombines TRBV5-1 with TRBJ2-7; the D gene is possibly TRBD2 (6 bases). The V end was cut by 0 bases, the J end by 7 bases, with 11 bases between. The CDR3 sequence is 13 residues long. Germline CDR1 and CDR2: SGHRS and YFSETQ. The CDR3 DNA is TGCGCCAGCAGCTTGGCCCCGGGGAGGGAGCAGTACTTC. Translation gives CASSLAPGREQYF.

The rearrangement links TRBV6-5 to TRBJ1-2, with D unclear. Germline assignment: CDR1 MNHEY and CDR2 SVGAGI. V lost 3 bases and J lost 3, with 14 bases in between. This CDR3 is 15 amino acids long. The CDR3 region is CASSYGAVGYYGYTF. The CDR3 bases are TGTGCCAGCAGTTATGGAGCGGTTGGTTACTATGGCTACACCTTC.

The chain joins TRBV10-3 to TRBJ1-2, with 7 bases lining up with TRBD1. Trimming took 4 bases from V and 4 from J; bases not matched to a gene: 6. The CDR3 extends over 14 amino acids. Germline V gene lookup returns CDR1 ENHRY and CDR2 SYGVKD. The CDR3 here is CAISAPGQLYGYTF. CDR3 nucleotide sequence: TGTGCCATCAGTGCCCCGGGACAGCTCTATGGCTACACCTTC.

This clone has only a few counts. The chain links TRBV6-6 to TRBJ1-1, with D perhaps TRBD1 (6 bases). V lost 6 bases, J lost 1 base, and 15 bases lay in between. Germline V gives CDR1 MNHNY, CDR2 SVGAGI (reference sequence). The CDR3 loop spans 15 amino acids. The CDR3 coding sequence is TGTGCCAGCAGGACCCTGGACAGATCGAACACTGAAGCTTTCTTT. This gives the protein CASRTLDRSNTEAFF.

This clone was seen once. V and J are TRBV7-8 and TRBJ2-5; 7 positions match TRBD1. This CDR3 has 17 residues. Germline-derived CDR1 and CDR2 are SGHVS and FQNEAQ. Trimming removed 1 base from V and 1 base from J; junction bases left unmatched: 9. CDR3 amino acids: CASSLDVPGDSQETQYF. The CDR3 DNA reads as TGTGCCAGCAGCTTAGACGTGCCCGGGGACAGCCAAGAGACCCAGTACTTC.

The rearrangement joins TRBV6-6 to TRBJ1-1; D gene unclear. With 2 bases removed from V and 3 bases from J, the gap between germline ends came to 7 bases. Germline V lookup: CDR1 MNHNY, CDR2 SVGAGI (reference sequence). CDR3 size: 13 residues. This CDR3 is CASSYAGDTEAFF. DNA for the CDR3: TGTGCCAGCAGTTACGCCGGGGACACTGAAGCTTTCTTT.

The chain has TRBV5-6 and TRBJ2-3; 9 bases line up with TRBD1. The CDR3 covers 15 residues. CDR1 and CDR2 from the germline V gene are SGHDT and YYEEEE. V was pared by 4 bases and J by 2 bases, with 5 bases of the junction left unmatched. This CDR3 reads CASSIGDRDTDTQYF. CDR3 nucleotide sequence: TGTGCCAGCAGCATAGGGGACAGGGACACAGATACGCAGTATTTT.

The chain has TRBV7-6 and TRBJ2-5, with D hard to call. The CDR3 runs to 15 residues. V lost 3 bases and J 1 base, leaving 12 bases between the germline ends. Germline CDR1 reads SGHVS; CDR2 reads FNYEAQ. The CDR3 DNA sequence: TGTGCCAGCAGCTTTACTGATGTTCGCCAAGAGACCCAGTACTTC. Translated: CASSFTDVRQETQYF.

This clone is labeled medium-sized (0.01 to 0.1%). The chain joins TRBV6-5 to TRBJ1-5; D unresolved. This CDR3 is 12 amino acids long. Germline V gene sequence: CDR1 MNHEY, CDR2 SVGAGI. Between the trimmed V and J ends, which lost 2 bases and 12 bases, there was a span of 11 bases. The CDR3 bases are TGTGCCAGCAGTTACGGCGGGTCCGACCAGCATTTT. Translating it yields CASSYGGSDQHF.